The 27 T cell receptor beta chains below all came from one sample that was sequenced in a study of cytomegalovirus exposure and HLA in healthy donors. The PCR ran on 60 Vbeta and 13 Jbeta primers. Only in-frame clones appear in the TCRdb table, and some are missing; sequencing was by immunoSEQ multiplex PCR. Altogether around 200,000 clones are present, around nine tenths being singletons, with the ten largest covering around 0.3%. Sequencing was carried out using PBMCs. All receptors come from a woman aged 30 to 39 in good health and CMV-seronegative.

The chain is built from TRBV19 and TRBJ1-5, with D possibly matching TRBD1 (6 bases). Trimming removed 8 bases from V and 2 bases from J, with 13 bases in between. The CDR3 contains 14 residues. Germline CDR1 LNHDA, CDR2 SQIVND (reference sequence). The CDR3 here is CASFGGRGNQPQHF. The CDR3 bases are TGTGCCAGTTTTGGGGGCAGGGGCAATCAGCCCCAGCATTTT.

The genes are TRBV7-8 and TRBJ2-1, with TRBD1 identical over 9 bases. The germline CDR1 and CDR2 sequences are SGHVS and FQNEAQ. This CDR3 is built from 15 residues. The J segment lost 8 bases and the V segment lost 5 bases, leaving 10 bases of the junction unmatched. CDR3 region: CASSLTGGIDDEQFF. The CDR3, as DNA: TGTGCCAGCAGCCTGACAGGGGGTATAGACGATGAGCAGTTCTTC.

This rearrangement joins TRBV18 to TRBJ2-7; possible D gene TRBD1, 6 bases. Trimming cost V 3 bases and J 2 bases, with 11 bases left between them. The germline V gene has CDR1 KGHSH and CDR2 LQKENI. The CDR3 consists of 14 residues. CDR3 sequence reads: CASSPGHLPYEQYF. The CDR3 DNA sequence: TGTGCCAGCTCACCGGGACACCTGCCCTACGAGCAGTACTTC.

The J gene is TRBJ2-3, the V gene TRBV9, with D possibly TRBD1 on 6 matching bases. The length of the CDR3 is 16 residues. V was cut by 4 bases and J by 0 bases, with 15 bases left in between. CDR1 is SGDLS and CDR2 is YYNGEE in the germline V gene. The CDR3 sequence is CASSIRGGSSTDTQYF. CDR3 nucleotide sequence: TGTGCCAGCAGCATCCGAGGGGGATCTAGCACAGATACGCAGTATTTT. Complete variable domain (other parts from reference TRBV9 and TRBJ2-3): DSGVTQTPKHLITATGQRVTLRCSPRSGDLSVYWYQQSLDQGLQFLIQYYNGEERAKGNILERFSAQQFPDLHSELNLSSLELGDSALYFCASSIRGGSSTDTQYFGPGTRLTVL.

This clone appeared a single time. The J gene is TRBJ2-3, the V gene TRBV6-1; 8 nucleotides line up with TRBD2. Germline V gives CDR1 MNHNS, CDR2 SASEGT. With 1 base clipped from V and 2 bases from J, the junction kept 11 bases outside the gene matches. The CDR3 contains 18 residues. In DNA, the CDR3 is TGTGCCAGCAGTGAAGAGTTCGGCGGGGGGCAATACACAGATACGCAGTATTTT. Translation: CASSEEFGGGQYTDTQYF.

The rearrangement joins TRBV28 to TRBJ2-7, with TRBD2 matching over 12 bases. V shed 7 bases, J shed 9 bases, and the junction held 13 bases outside the gene matches. This CDR3 contains 15 residues. The germline CDR1 and CDR2 sequences are MDHEN and SYDVKM. The CDR3 loop is CASNRRTSGTARQYF. Here the CDR3 DNA reads TGTGCCAGCAATCGAAGGACTAGCGGGACCGCGCGGCAGTACTTC.

The rearrangement uses TRBV2 and TRBJ2-4; a weak D match, TRBD1 (6 bases). Germline CDR1 reads SNHLY; CDR2 reads FYNNEI. V lost 7 bases to trimming and J lost 9 bases, with 19 bases between them. The CDR3 totals 14 residues. CDR3 nucleotides: TGTGCCAGCACGGCCGGGACAAGTAGCGTCATTCAGTACTTC. Residues: CASTAGTSSVIQYF.

J is TRBJ2-7 and V is TRBV2; D is ambiguous. CDR3 length: 14 amino acids. Germline V gene lookup returns CDR1 SNHLY and CDR2 FYNNEI. The V gene lost 0 bases and the J gene lost 2 bases, with 8 bases spanning the gap. CDR3 bases: TGTGCCAGCAGTGAAGCGGAGCAGACCTACGAGCAGTACTTC. Protein: CASSEAEQTYEQYF.

V and J are TRBV5-4 and TRBJ2-7, with TRBD2 identical over 14 bases. Germline assignment: CDR1 SGHNT and CDR2 YYREEE (reference sequence). J was trimmed by 0 bases and V by 4 bases; bases with no gene match: 9. CDR3 length: 18 residues. CDR3 region: CASSVGLAGAQSSYEQYF. Written as DNA, the CDR3 is TGTGCCAGCAGCGTGGGACTAGCGGGGGCTCAAAGCTCCTACGAGCAGTACTTC.

This sequence joins TRBV18 and TRBJ1-1; D is possibly TRBD1 (6 bases). V was pared by 1 base and J by 8 bases, with 11 bases between. CDR1 and CDR2 (germline): KGHSH, LQKENI. CDR3 length: 13 amino acids. CDR3: CASSPRDIAEAFF. The CDR3 DNA sequence: TGTGCCAGCTCACCACGGGACATTGCGGAAGCTTTCTTT.

Turning to this clone: Other nucleotide sequences in the sample specify the same CDR3. V gene TRBV19 combines with J gene TRBJ2-5; 9 nucleotides match TRBD1. The CDR3 totals 14 residues. The V gene's germline CDR1 is LNHDA and CDR2 SQIVND (reference sequence). V dropped 4 bases and J dropped 5; count of bases not matched to a gene: 5. The CDR3 DNA is TGTGCCAGTAGTACTACAGGGGGCCGGGAGACCCAGTACTTC. Its protein is CASSTTGGRETQYF.

V is TRBV10-1 and J is TRBJ2-7; TRBD2 might be the D (5 bases). The CDR3 spans 12 residues. The ends were cut back, 2 bases at V and 4 bases at J, with 6 bases in the middle. Germline V CDR1 and CDR2: WNHNN, SYGVQD (reference sequence). The CDR3 loop reads CASSEPGYEQYF. DNA for the CDR3: TGCGCCAGCAGTGAGCCGGGGTACGAGCAGTACTTC.

The V and J genes are TRBV19 and TRBJ2-7, with TRBD2 identical over 9 bases. CDR1 and CDR2 from the germline V gene are LNHDA and SQIVND (reference sequence). The CDR3 contains 14 residues. With V trimmed by 3 bases and J by 0 bases, 0 bases remained unmatched. CDR3 bases: TGTGCCAGTAGTATGACTAGCGGCTCCTACGAGCAGTACTTC. Translated, it gives CASSMTSGSYEQYF.

DNA of the CDR3: TGTGCCGGCCAACGGACCGGGACAGGTCTGTGGGAGACCCAGTACTTC. Residues: CAGQRTGTGLWETQYF. The J gene is TRBJ2-5, the V gene TRBV7-9, with TRBD1 identical over 8 bases. The V segment lost 11 bases and the J segment 5 bases; nucleotides outside the gene matches: 19. Germline loops: CDR1 SEHNR, CDR2 FQNEAQ (reference sequence). The CDR3 is 16 amino acids.

The chain joins TRBV5-1 to TRBJ2-2, with D tentatively TRBD2 (6 bases). This CDR3 is 14 amino acids long. CDR1 is SGHRS and CDR2 is YFSETQ in the germline V gene. Trimming took 2 bases from V and 8 from J, leaving 13 bases between them. CDR3 sequence (DNA): TGCGCCAGCAGCTTTGGGGCGGGAACGGGGGAGCTGTTTTTT. Amino acids: CASSFGAGTGELFF.

The chain recombines TRBV10-3 with TRBJ1-1; D is perhaps TRBD1 (5 bases). This CDR3 spans 13 amino acids. CDR1 ENHRY and CDR2 SYGVKD come from the germline V gene. Trimming stripped 4 bases from V and 5 bases from J, with 11 bases between. The DNA for the CDR3 is TGTGCCATCAGTGCGCCCGGGGGGACTGAAGCTTTCTTT. Its protein product is CAISAPGGTEAFF.

This chain connects TRBV7-9 to TRBJ2-2; TRBD2 might be the D (5 bases). This CDR3 is built from 16 residues. The V end lost 5 bases, the J end lost 2 bases, and 15 bases lay between the germline ends. Germline V lookup: CDR1 SEHNR, CDR2 FQNEAQ (reference sequence). The CDR3 DNA is TGTGCCAGCAGCCCCCTACGGGGTGGCAACACCGGGGAGCTGTTTTTT. Translation gives CASSPLRGGNTGELFF.

The rearrangement uses TRBV9 and TRBJ1-1; maybe TRBD1 (6 bases). V dropped 0 bases and J dropped 1 base, with 10 bases sitting between them. Germline V CDR1 and CDR2: SGDLS, YYNGEE. This CDR3 spans 15 amino acids. The CDR3 here is CASSVVQGRNTEAFF. DNA for the CDR3: TGTGCCAGCAGCGTAGTTCAGGGGAGGAACACTGAAGCTTTCTTT.

This chain's CDR3 is CASSWTRNTEAFF. The DNA of the CDR3 is TGTGCCAGCAGCTGGACACGGAACACTGAAGCTTTCTTT. This rearrangement joins TRBV28 to TRBJ1-1; TRBD1 is a possible D gene (5 bases). Germline V gives CDR1 MDHEN, CDR2 SYDVKM. The CDR3 runs to 13 residues. V was trimmed by 6 bases and J by 1 base, leaving 9 bases between them. Using reference TRBV28 and TRBJ1-1 for the parts outside the CDR3, the full variable domain is DVKVTQSSRYLVKRTGEKVFLECVQDMDHENMFWYRQDPGLGLRLIYFSYDVKMKEKGDIPEGYSVSREKKERFSLILESASTNQTSMYLCASSWTRNTEAFFGQGTRLTVV.

The chain recombines TRBV19 with TRBJ2-2, with D perhaps matching TRBD1 (6 bases). Germline CDR1 and CDR2: LNHDA and SQIVND (reference sequence). V was pared by 5 bases and J by 5 bases, with 9 bases between. The CDR3 consists of 13 residues. The CDR3 spells CASSLTGTGELFF. CDR3 sequence (DNA): TGTGCCAGTAGTCTAACAGGGACCGGGGAGCTGTTTTTT.

DNA for the CDR3: TGTGCCAGCAGTGAAGACTTCGGTTCACCCCTCCACTTT. This encodes CASSEDFGSPLHF. The chain recombines TRBV6-5 with TRBJ1-6, with D unclear. Trimming pared 5 bases from V and 9 bases from J, leaving 11 bases between. The V gene's germline CDR1 is MNHEY and CDR2 SVGAGI. The CDR3 has 13 amino acids.

J is TRBJ2-1 and V is TRBV2; no clear D. With 6 bases removed from V and 0 bases from J, the gap between germline ends came to 9 bases. This CDR3 comprises 14 residues. Germline V CDR1 and CDR2: SNHLY, FYNNEI. The CDR3 reads CASSTVSSYNEQFF. DNA of the CDR3: TGTGCCAGCAGCACGGTGAGCTCCTACAATGAGCAGTTCTTC.

This sequence joins TRBV28 and TRBJ2-3; 10 bases match TRBD2. The CDR3 runs 16 residues. Germline lookup yields CDR1 MDHEN and CDR2 SYDVKM. The J segment lost 5 bases and the V segment lost 5 bases, leaving 10 bases of the junction unmatched. The CDR3 protein is CASSPIKAGGQDTQYF. The CDR3 DNA reads TGTGCCAGCAGTCCCATTAAAGCGGGGGGGCAAGATACGCAGTATTTT.

This rearrangement joins TRBV5-6 to TRBJ2-7, with 9 nucleotides matching TRBD1. Trimming removed 4 bases from V and 2 bases from J; junction bases left unmatched: 7. Germline CDR1 reads SGHDT; CDR2 reads YYEEEE. The CDR3 spans 15 residues. CDR3 loop: CASSGPGQGTYEQYF. CDR3 DNA sequence: TGTGCCAGCAGCGGGCCCGGACAGGGGACCTACGAGCAGTACTTC.

This sequence joins TRBV5-1 and TRBJ2-3; 11 bases align to TRBD2. CDR3 length equals 17 residues. The J segment lost 4 bases and the V segment lost 3 bases, leaving 10 bases of the junction unmatched. The germline CDR1 and CDR2 sequences are SGHRS and YFSETQ. The CDR3 nucleotides are TGCGCCAGCAGCTGGAGAACTAGCGGGGGATCTTCAGATACGCAGTATTTT. Translating it yields CASSWRTSGGSSDTQYF.

CDR3 bases: TGTGCCAGCAACCCACTAGCGTCTAGCAACGCAGATACGCAGTATTTT. Translated, it gives CASNPLASSNADTQYF. The chain has TRBV11-2 and TRBJ2-3, with TRBD2 matching over 7 bases. The J segment lost 4 bases and the V segment lost 7 bases, leaving 14 bases of the junction unmatched. There are 16 residues in the CDR3. Germline V CDR1 and CDR2: SGHAT, FQNNGV.

This clone was counted only a few times. The CDR3 sequence is CASSPTGSYEQYF. CDR3 coding DNA: TGTGCCAGCAGTCCGACGGGTTCCTACGAGCAGTACTTC. The chain carries TRBV11-2 and TRBJ2-7; unclear D gene. Germline assignment: CDR1 SGHAT and CDR2 FQNNGV. Trimming took off 6 bases at V and 1 base at J, with 10 bases between the two ends. The CDR3 contains 13 residues. The full variable domain, its missing parts supplied by reference TRBV11-2 and TRBJ2-7, is EAGVAQSPRYKIIEKRQSVAFWCNPISGHATLYWYQQILGQGPKLLIQFQNNGVVDDSQLPKDRFSAERLKGVDSTLKIQPAKLEDSAVYLCASSPTGSYEQYFGPGTRLTVT.